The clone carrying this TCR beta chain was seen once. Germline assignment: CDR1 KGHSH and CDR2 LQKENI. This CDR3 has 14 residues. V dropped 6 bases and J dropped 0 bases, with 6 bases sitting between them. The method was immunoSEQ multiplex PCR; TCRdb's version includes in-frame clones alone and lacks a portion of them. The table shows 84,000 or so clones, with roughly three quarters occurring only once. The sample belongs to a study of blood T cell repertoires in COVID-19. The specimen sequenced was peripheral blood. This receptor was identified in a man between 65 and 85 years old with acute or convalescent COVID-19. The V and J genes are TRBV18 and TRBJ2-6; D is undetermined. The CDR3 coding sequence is TGTGCCAGCTCTCAGGACTCTGGGGCCAACGTCCTGACTTTC. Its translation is CASSQDSGANVLTF.